These 4 T cell receptor beta chains share one sample of origin, sequenced in a study of T-cell memory formation after mild COVID-19. One entry per CDR3 protein, called by TCRdb with MiXCR from the 5' RACE reads. The table includes about 170,000 distinct CDR3 sequences, 13% detected once. The sample comprised PBMCs or a T cell subset sorted from them (not recorded which). These TCRs come from a young man who had mild COVID-19 (a few samples of this study predate the infection). Cell type and time point are not known.

The rearrangement joins TRBV12-3 or TRBV12-4 to TRBJ2-3, with D unresolved. This CDR3 has 12 residues. V lost 7 bases and J lost 5, with 10 bases in between. The CDR3 DNA reads TGTGCCAGCACCTCTTCTCAAGATACGCAGTATTTT. Its protein is CASTSSQDTQYF.

This clonotype was detected a few times. The chain employs TRBV5-1 and TRBJ1-6; possible D gene TRBD1, 6 bases. CDR3 length equals 15 residues. Germline V gene sequence: CDR1 SGHRS, CDR2 YFSETQ. V shed 5 bases and J shed 9 bases, with 18 bases lying between them. CDR3 sequence: CASRTSQGESSPLHF. CDR3 nucleotide sequence: TGCGCCAGCAGGACCTCACAGGGAGAATCTTCACCCCTCCACTTT.

This clonotype was observed a handful of times. This chain uses TRBV25-1 with TRBJ1-2; D perhaps matches TRBD1 (5 bases). The V end was cut by 3 bases, the J end by 5 bases, with 13 bases between. The CDR3 contains 14 residues. Germline CDR1 is MGHDK and CDR2 is SYGVNS. CDR3 residues: CASSDTGTDYGYTF. For the CDR3, the DNA is TGTGCCAGCAGTGACACCGGGACTGATTATGGCTACACCTTC.

The CDR3 reads CASSEASGGFKNIQYF. CDR3 nucleotides: TGCGCCAGCAGCGAGGCTAGCGGGGGATTCAAAAACATTCAGTACTTC. The V and J genes are TRBV5-1 and TRBJ2-4; the match to TRBD2 covers 10 bases. The V and J ends lost 4 bases and 3 bases, in that order; junction bases with no gene match: 7. The CDR3 runs to 16 residues. Germline V gives CDR1 SGHRS, CDR2 YFSETQ.